A selection of T cell receptor beta chains follows, all from one sample in a study of blood T cell repertoires in COVID-19. Libraries were prepared by immunoSEQ multiplex PCR; TCRdb keeps only in-frame clonotypes and omits some of them. The sample contains 440,000 or so clones, 89% of which appear only once. The material sequenced was peripheral blood. Receptors originate from a woman aged 40 to 50 with COVID-19, enrolled during active disease. CDR3s include the opening cysteine and the closing phenylalanine or tryptophan. D genes are given only for firm matches. Clone size, where shown, is once, few, many, or a class for clones that have expanded.

DNA: TGTGCCAGCAGTTCCCTAGACAGGGGCGATGGCTACACCTTC
CDR3: CASSSLDRGDGYTF
D: TRBD1
V: TRBV6-5
J: TRBJ1-2
size: -

DNA: TGTGCCAGCAGCACCCAGACTAGCGGGGGAGGTCTCAATGAGCAGTTCTTC
CDR3: CASSTQTSGGGLNEQFF
D: TRBD2
V: TRBV7-2
J: TRBJ2-1
size: -

DNA: TGTGCCAGCAGCTTGACCCAGAATAATGAAAAACTGTTTTTT
CDR3: CASSLTQNNEKLFF
D: -
V: TRBV5-4
J: TRBJ1-4
size: -

DNA: TGTGCCAGCAGACTCACCGGGACAGGGGGCCAAGGCTACACCTTC
CDR3: CASRLTGTGGQGYTF
D: TRBD1
V: TRBV5-4
J: TRBJ1-2
size: -

DNA: TGTGCCAGCAGTTATGCAGGGAACTCACCCCTCCACTTT
CDR3: CASSYAGNSPLHF
D: -
V: TRBV6-2/TRBV6-3
J: TRBJ1-6
size: -

DNA: TGTGCCAGCAGTTACAGACAGGGGGCGCGAGGCTACACCTTC
CDR3: CASSYRQGARGYTF
D: TRBD1
V: TRBV6-5
J: TRBJ1-2
size: few

DNA: TGTGCCAGCAGTGAAAGGCAGGCGCCGAACACTGAAGCTTTCTTT
CDR3: CASSERQAPNTEAFF
D: -
V: TRBV2
J: TRBJ1-1
size: few

DNA: TGTGCCAGCAGCCCGAGCGGAGGACAAGAGACCCAGTACTTC
CDR3: CASSPSGGQETQYF
D: -
V: TRBV7-3
J: TRBJ2-5
size: many

DNA: TGTGCCAGCACGGGAGGAGACAATCAGCCCCAGCATTTT
CDR3: CASTGGDNQPQHF
D: -
V: TRBV6-5
J: TRBJ1-5
size: -

DNA: TGTGCCAGCAGCTTAGGCTGGACTAGGCAGCCCCAGCATTTT
CDR3: CASSLGWTRQPQHF
D: -
V: TRBV11-2
J: TRBJ1-5
size: once

DNA: TGTGCCAGCAGGTTACAGAGCTATAGCAATCAGCCCCAGCATTTT
CDR3: CASRLQSYSNQPQHF
D: -
V: TRBV6-5
J: TRBJ1-5
size: -